This T cell receptor (beta chain) was sequenced during a study of shared clonotypes between healthy human individuals (TCRdb year 2020). Background on the whole study: A couple of women and a few men aged 18 to 49 years were included in the cohort. For each donor, CD4 naive and CD4 memory were each run on three plates, CD8 naive on two plates, and CD8 memory on one plate. To estimate repertoire size and how much clonotype sharing occurs between individuals, the study deeply sequenced the blood TCR repertoires of several healthy adults. Different laboratories and diverse techniques were used to prepare libraries and sequence TCR repertoires, to increase sequencing depth and limit assay-specific biases. Each donor's leukapheresis produced roughly between roughly 0.85 and 9.5 billion PBMCs. What the study reported, not specific to this receptor: Pairwise subsampling led to the expectation that sequencing depth would affect the degree of clonotype sharing among donors. Rarefaction of sorted-subset datasets indicated incomplete sequencing despite the large sequencing depth. Sampling was restricted to blood, and TCR repertoires in tissues likely differ from the TCR repertoires found in blood. Naive subsets generally had larger estimated clonotype richness than memory subsets did. Clonotypes shared by all four sorted-subset donors showed higher generation probabilities than non-shared clonotypes. Because the study included a small number of donors, the genetic and exposure-history diversity represented was limited. Across a few donors, about 5% of naive CD4, over 3% of naive CD8, 2.3% of memory CD4, and approximately 0.4% of memory CD8 clonotypes were shared.

Note on this clone: Its antigen is unknown. Base qualities are not recorded, but no much larger clone differs from it by a single base.

The cysteine opens and the phenylalanine closes a CDR3 of 13 amino acids. The only DNA kept is the CDR3, 39 bases in frame from the first base. V is cut by 2 bases and J by 7 bases, and the space between the germline ends is 12 bases. From a lookup of the germline V gene (reference sequence), CDR1 and CDR2 are GTSNPN and SVGIG. Donors were healthy HIV-negative adults with no recently reported acute infections or vaccinations. Every donor was a Caucasian adult residing in Nashville, Tennessee, USA. CD4+ T cells were enriched through magnetic negative selection, after which naive cells were positively selected on CD45RA and the remaining negative fraction served as the memory subset. After blood collection by leukapheresis, PBMCs were isolated using Ficoll-Histopaque density gradient centrifugation and then cryopreserved in the vapor phase of liquid nitrogen. Analytical flow cytometry was used to check the purity and quantity of each magnetically sorted T cell population. Each sorted fraction had its genomic DNA isolated and then quantified by UV absorbance on a Nanodrop 2000c.

Using the deep immunoSEQ assay, multiplex PCR amplified TCR CDR3 regions from genomic DNA. Extracted genomic DNA from each cell subset was distributed evenly across all wells of several immunoSEQ 96-well plates, and each plate was treated as a replicate. For sorted subsets, each replicate PCR was loaded with approximately 200 ng genomic DNA, equivalent to some 31,000 T cell genomes. Purified libraries were quantified with a Qubit 3.0 fluorometer, sized on a Bioanalyzer 2100, and re-quantified with the KAPA Library Quantification kit. Every immunoSEQ 96-well plate was sequenced on a dedicated single-read 150-cycle Illumina NextSeq 550 flow cell. Per the source publication's procedure: Because the immunoSEQ output included only junctional sequences and no quality scores, the filtering could not be the same as the filtering used for full-length reads. Sequences were annotated with PyIR, a Python wrapper for IgBLAST v1.9, and V/J genes and CDR3 were assigned using IMGT germline references. Any read was removed if the V/J assignment was weak (E-value above 1e-6), the CDR3 was missing, or the read contained stop codons, out-of-frame junctions, or ambiguous translated residues. V3J clonotypes were defined by identical inferred V gene, J gene, and CDR3 amino acid sequence. Percentage overlap between repertoires was computed as shared unique clonotypes divided by the size of the smaller repertoire. RTK rarefaction, the Chao1 estimator, and Recon v2.1 estimates of unobserved clonotypes were used to assess repertoire richness. Generation probabilities for all TCRbeta clonotypes obtained by the gDNA method from several donors were computed using OLGA. TCRdb provides this immuneACCESS table in a form limited to in-frame rearrangements. Some clones are lacking; in checked studies, under half of them reflect an unresolved V gene, and why the rest are absent is not known. V, J and clone size are taken as reported in that table, and D and trimming were inferred from the DNA itself. The table for this sample lists about 230,000 clones; about 65% of them were counted only once. 11% of the sample goes to the ten largest clones.

The TCR originated in a man aged 25 to 40 in good health. The receptor chain draws on TRBV30 and TRBJ1-3; TRBD1 is a possible D gene, resting on 6 matching bases. The sample was memory CD4+ T cells sorted from blood. The sample's cell subset or site label is to be understood as: CD45RA-negative fraction. This receptor carries the CDR3 CAWSPGGKNTIYF. The DNA sequence is as follows: TGTGCCTGGAGTCCTGGGGGCAAGAACACCATATATTTT.